This T cell receptor (beta chain) was sequenced during a study of human thymus T cells. Sequencing used immunoSEQ multiplex PCR; TCRdb keeps in-frame clones, though not all of them. The sample consists of roughly 130,000 clones, around 94% of them appearing once. Resections that were taken during corrective heart surgery supplied the thymus tissue. V shed 1 base and J 3 bases; nucleotides not matched to a gene: 14. CDR3 length: 18 residues. Germline loops: CDR1 LNHNV, CDR2 YYDKDF (reference sequence). The sample was thymus tissue. The chain carries TRBV15 and TRBJ1-1, with 7 nucleotides matching TRBD1. The receptor was derived from a boy younger than two with a congenital heart defect but otherwise immunologically healthy. CDR3 in amino acids: CATSRALWDSPSDTEAFF. The CDR3 coding sequence is TGTGCCACCAGCAGAGCATTATGGGACAGCCCATCGGACACTGAAGCTTTCTTT.